Listed below are T cell receptor beta chains from one sample, sequenced in a study of blood T cell repertoires in COVID-19. Profiled with immunoSEQ multiplex PCR; TCRdb holds only in-frame clones, not every one. The table includes 200,000 to 250,000 clones, 88% detected once. The specimen sequenced was peripheral blood. The receptors here all came from a woman between 25 and 40 years old with COVID-19, enrolled during active disease. CDR3s include the opening cysteine and the closing phenylalanine or tryptophan. A D gene is named only where the DNA matches it firmly. Expanded clones are given a class, and other clones once, few, many or no size at all.

abundance,d_gene,v_gene,j_gene,CDR3aa,CDR3nt
-,TRBD2,TRBV4-3,TRBJ2-1,CASSQGRLAPGDEQFF,TGCGCCAGCAGCCAAGGTCGACTAGCTCCAGGCGATGAGCAGTTCTTC
-,-,TRBV28,TRBJ2-1,CASSFGGPNEQFF,TGTGCCAGCAGTTTCGGGGGGCCAAATGAGCAGTTCTTC
-,TRBD1,TRBV4-1,TRBJ1-2,CASSHEQGAYGYTF,TGCGCCAGCAGCCATGAACAGGGGGCCTATGGCTACACCTTC
-,TRBD1,TRBV19,TRBJ1-5,CASSVTGTAGNQPQHF,TGTGCCAGTAGTGTCACCGGGACAGCGGGCAATCAGCCCCAGCATTTT
-,TRBD2,TRBV18,TRBJ2-1,CASSNLAGGHSSYNEQFF,TGTGCCAGCTCCAATCTAGCGGGGGGGCACAGCTCCTACAATGAGCAGTTCTTC
-,-,TRBV11-2,TRBJ2-7,CASRFVGAGARSYEQYF,TGTGCCAGCAGATTCGTGGGGGCAGGGGCTCGGTCCTACGAGCAGTACTTC
-,TRBD1,TRBV6-5,TRBJ2-5,CASSPRQGRWETQYF,TGTGCCAGCAGTCCTCGACAGGGGAGGTGGGAGACCCAGTACTTC
-,-,TRBV7-5,TRBJ2-5,CARSPPGTSGKETQYF,TGTGCCAGAAGCCCGCCCGGGACTAGCGGGAAGGAGACCCAGTACTTC
once,-,TRBV11-2,TRBJ2-1,CASSLGTFRSYNEQFF,TGTGCCAGCAGCCTGGGGACTTTTCGCTCCTACAATGAGCAGTTCTTC
-,TRBD1,TRBV27,TRBJ1-4,CASSFRRGQREKLFF,TGTGCCAGCAGTTTTAGGAGGGGGCAGAGGGAAAAACTGTTTTTT
-,TRBD2,TRBV27,TRBJ2-1,CASSQFMASGGNNEQFF,TGTGCCAGCAGTCAATTTATGGCTAGCGGGGGGAACAATGAGCAGTTCTTC
-,-,TRBV15,TRBJ1-1,CATSTKTGHSEAFF,TGTGCCACCAGCACAAAAACAGGGCACTCTGAAGCTTTCTTT
few,-,TRBV27,TRBJ1-3,CASSLGGSSGNTIYF,TGTGCCAGCAGTTTAGGAGGATCCTCTGGAAACACCATATATTTT
-,-,TRBV3-1/TRBV3-2,TRBJ2-5,CASSQQAVPQETQYF,TGTGCCAGCAGCCAGCAGGCAGTCCCTCAAGAGACCCAGTACTTC
once,-,TRBV27,TRBJ1-2,CASSYRANYGYTF,TGTGCCAGCAGCTACAGGGCTAACTATGGCTACACCTTC
-,-,TRBV5-1,TRBJ2-2,CASSLDSGNTGELFF,TGCGCCAGCAGCTTGGATAGCGGGAACACCGGGGAGCTGTTTTTT
-,TRBD2,TRBV7-6,TRBJ2-1,CASSLRGAGLADLDNEQFF,TGTGCCAGCAGCTTAAGGGGTGCCGGGCTAGCGGACTTAGACAATGAGCAGTTCTTC
-,-,TRBV19,TRBJ1-1,CASSQVSMNTEAFF,TGTGCCAGTAGTCAGGTGAGCATGAACACTGAAGCTTTCTTT
-,-,TRBV7-9,TRBJ2-4,CASSPLSEGTQLAKNIQYF,TGTGCCAGCAGCCCCCTCTCGGAGGGGACGCAACTAGCCAAAAACATTCAGTACTTC
-,-,TRBV5-4,TRBJ1-2,CASTMRQAYGYTF,TGTGCCAGCACCATGAGACAGGCCTATGGCTACACCTTC